This paragraph covers one TCR beta chain sequence. This clone's antigen is unknown. Nothing much larger sits one base from this clone, and base qualities are not available. The sample comes from a study of shared clonotypes between healthy human individuals (dated by TCRdb to the early 2020s). Some background on the complete study: The cohort comprised a couple of women and three men aged 18 to 49 years. For each donor, three plates each were used for CD4 naive and CD4 memory, two plates were used for CD8 naive, and one plate was used for CD8 memory. To increase sequencing depth and limit assay-specific biases, TCR repertoire library preparation and sequencing were carried out by different laboratories using diverse techniques. Between about 0.8 and 9 billion PBMCs per donor were obtained by leukapheresis. Blood TCR repertoires of five healthy adults were deeply sequenced to estimate repertoire size and the extent of clonotype sharing between individuals. Findings and caveats that apply to the study as a whole: Even with the large sequencing depth, rarefaction of the sorted-subset datasets indicated that sequencing was incomplete. Compared with non-shared clonotypes, clonotypes shared by all four sorted-subset donors had higher generation probabilities. Because the study included only a small number of donors, the genetic and exposure-history diversity represented was limited. Only blood was sampled, and tissue TCR repertoires likely differ from those in blood. Across a handful of donors, roughly 5.1% of naive CD4, roughly 3.3% of naive CD8, 2.3% of memory CD4, and 0.3% to 0.45% of memory CD8 clonotypes were shared. Naive subsets generally had larger estimated clonotype richness than memory subsets did. Pairwise subsampling led to the expectation that sequencing depth would affect the degree of clonotype sharing among donors.

The V end gives up 5 bases and the J end 3 bases, leaving 8 bases in the junction not matched to a gene. The CDR3 contains 16 residues, cysteine and phenylalanine counted. Here the CDR3 DNA is all that survives: 48 bases in frame from base 1. The germline V gene supplies CDR1 SGHRS and CDR2 YFSETQ. Using the deep immunoSEQ assay, TCR CDR3 regions were amplified from genomic DNA by multiplex PCR. Extracted genomic DNA from each cell subset was distributed evenly across all wells of several immunoSEQ 96-well plates, and each plate was treated as a replicate. For sorted subsets, approximately 210 ng genomic DNA, equal to 30,000 or so T cell genomes, was loaded into each replicate PCR. The purified libraries were quantified using a Qubit 3.0 fluorometer, sized with a Bioanalyzer 2100, and then quantified again using the KAPA Library Quantification kit. Every immunoSEQ 96-well plate was sequenced on a dedicated single-read 150-cycle Illumina NextSeq 550 flow cell. The study's own analysis went as follows. The immunoSEQ output contained only junctional sequences without quality scores, so filtering could not match that applied to full-length reads. Sequences were annotated with PyIR, a Python wrapper for IgBLAST v1.9, and V/J genes and CDR3 were assigned using IMGT germline references. Reads with weak V/J assignments (E-value above 1e-6), missing CDR3, stop codons, out-of-frame junctions, or ambiguous translated residues were removed. A V3J clonotype was defined by an identical inferred V gene, J gene, and CDR3 amino acid sequence. To compute the percentage overlap between repertoires, the number of shared unique clonotypes was divided by the size of the smaller repertoire. RTK rarefaction, the Chao1 estimator, and Recon v2.1 estimates of unobserved clonotypes were used to assess repertoire richness. For all TCRbeta clonotypes obtained by the gDNA method from several donors, generation probabilities were computed with OLGA. What TCRdb holds here is the immuneACCESS table cut down to in-frame rearrangements. Part of the clones is not present; checked against another copy, under half of the missing clones reflect an unresolved V gene, and the others are unexplained. V and J calls and clone size are as listed in that table; D and trimming were resolved from the DNA. The sample table lists 1,100,000 or so clones, approximately 80% of them with a count of one. Roughly 0.56% of the sample comes from the top ten.

The donors were healthy, HIV-negative adults who had no recently reported acute infections or vaccinations. Every donor was a Caucasian adult living in Nashville, Tennessee, USA. CD4+ T cells were enriched by magnetic negative selection, after which naive cells were positively selected on CD45RA and the negative fraction was taken as the memory subset. Blood was obtained by leukapheresis, after which PBMCs were separated by Ficoll-Histopaque density gradient centrifugation and cryopreserved in liquid nitrogen vapor phase. Analytical flow cytometry was used to check the purity and quantity of each magnetically sorted T cell population. Each sorted fraction had its genomic DNA isolated and then quantified by UV absorbance on a Nanodrop 2000c.

The rearrangement joined TRBV5-1 to TRBJ2-1, with 10 junctional bases fitting TRBD2. This receptor was identified in a man aged 18 to 35 in good health. Some clones in this sample may be carry-over from other donors' samples. Sequencing was carried out using memory CD4+ T cells from PBMCs. This specimen's cell subset or site label, interpreted: CD45RA-negative fraction. The CDR3: CASRTGTSEDYNEQFF. The sequenced DNA: TGCGCCAGCAGAACGGGGACTAGCGAAGACTACAATGAGCAGTTCTTC.